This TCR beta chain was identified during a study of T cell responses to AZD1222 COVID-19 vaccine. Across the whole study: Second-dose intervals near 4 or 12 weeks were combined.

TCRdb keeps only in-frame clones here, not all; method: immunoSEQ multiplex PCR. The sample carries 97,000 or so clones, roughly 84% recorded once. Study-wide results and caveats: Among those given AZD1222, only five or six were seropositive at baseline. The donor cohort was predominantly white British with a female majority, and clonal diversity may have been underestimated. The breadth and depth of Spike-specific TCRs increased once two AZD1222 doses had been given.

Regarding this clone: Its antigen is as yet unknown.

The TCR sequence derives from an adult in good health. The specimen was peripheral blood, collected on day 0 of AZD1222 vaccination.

The CDR3: CASSLGGSGYGYTF. CDR3 coding DNA: TGTGCCAGCAGCTTGGGAGGGTCGGGCTATGGCTACACCTTC. J is TRBJ1-2 and V is TRBV5-8; D is undetermined. V lost 0 bases, J lost 4 bases, and 10 bases lay in between. From germline, CDR1 is SGHTS and CDR2 YDEGEE. This CDR3 comprises 14 residues.